Below, 21 T cell receptor beta chains from the same sample are listed, as sequenced in a study of naive and memory T cell subsets (dated by TCRdb to about 2017). Library creation used UMI-ligation and nested PCR. Data came from an Illumina MiSeq. The beta constant-region primer was an equimolar mix of two oligonucleotides covering both TRBC1 and TRBC2. The ligated cDNA went through four rounds of PCR with nested alpha and beta constant-region primers together with the SP2 primer. TCRdb reanalyzed the raw reads on its own, using fastp at Q25 for trimming and MiXCR for clone calling, and kept in-frame beta chains. Every CDR3 protein is listed once, alongside the most common genes and DNA of its rows. In this sample the table shows 90,000 to 120,000 distinct CDR3 sequences, more than 12% of which occur a single time. The top ten hold around 2.8% of the sample. These receptors' antigens are unknown. What the research found in general, with its limitations: Naive repertoires, especially CD8, contained a few larger clonotypes, possibly memory cells re-expressing CD45RA.

Sequenced input: naive CD8+ T cells from blood. The cell subset or site tag for this specimen amounts to: naive T cells, CD45RA high CD27+. The receptors originated from a human donor in good health.

This clonotype was found many times. The V call is TRBV9, the J call TRBJ2-7; 8 nucleotides match TRBD2. The CDR3 is made up of 13 amino acids. In germline, CDR1 is SGDLS, CDR2 YYNGEE. V lost 3 bases and J lost 2; bases outside the gene matches: 1. CDR3 amino acids: CASSGGLAYEQYF. The CDR3, as DNA: TGTGCCAGCAGCGGGGGACTAGCCTACGAGCAGTACTTC.

As for this clonotype: Just one base apart from a much larger clone, this may be a read error. The V gene is TRBV29-1, the J gene TRBJ1-4; D remains ambiguous. Germline CDR1 and CDR2: SQVTM and ANQGSEA. This CDR3 comprises 12 residues. Trimming removed 4 bases at V and 9 bases at J, with 12 bases between. The CDR3 DNA sequence: TGCAGCGTTGCCCAAGAAGGGAAAAAACTGTTTTTT. As protein: CSVAQEGKKLFF.

The chain recombines TRBV7-9 with TRBJ2-5; TRBD1 might be the D (6 bases). Germline V gives CDR1 SEHNR, CDR2 FQNEAQ (reference sequence). The CDR3 has 15 amino acids. V shed 7 bases and J shed 5 bases, with 20 bases lying between them. The CDR3, as DNA: TGTGCCAGCACCCTAGTGGAGCAGGGGCAGGAGACCCAGTACTTC. It specifies CASTLVEQGQETQYF.

This clonotype was recorded many times. CDR3 residues: CASSLAGGPLNEQFF. The CDR3 bases are TGTGCCAGCAGCCTAGCGGGAGGGCCGTTGAATGAGCAGTTCTTC. The rearrangement uses TRBV13 and TRBJ2-1; the match to TRBD2 covers 12 bases. CDR1 and CDR2 from the germline V gene are PRHDT and FYEKMQ (reference sequence). V lost 5 bases, J lost 7 bases, and 6 bases stayed unmatched. This CDR3 region has 15 residues.

The sample holds a few counts of this clonotype. The chain links TRBV2 to TRBJ2-1, with 13 bases lining up with TRBD2. Germline CDR1 and CDR2: SNHLY and FYNNEI. The length of the CDR3 is 15 residues. V lost 7 bases and J lost 7; bases outside the gene matches: 7. The CDR3, as DNA: TGTGCCAGCATGGGACTAGCGGGAACTCTAAATGAGCAGTTCTTC. This gives the protein CASMGLAGTLNEQFF.

V usage is TRBV13 and J usage is TRBJ2-1; TRBD2 matches 7 bases. The V and J ends lost 5 bases and 1 base, in that order; junction bases with no gene match: 8. CDR3 length: 16 amino acids. Germline V gene data show CDR1 as PRHDT and CDR2 as FYEKMQ (reference sequence). The CDR3 is CASSPPGGGSYNEQFF. DNA for the CDR3: TGTGCCAGCAGCCCTCCGGGGGGAGGGTCCTACAATGAGCAGTTCTTC.

The chain carries TRBV7-2 and TRBJ2-5, with 7 bases aligning to TRBD2. The V segment lost 3 bases and the J segment 5 bases; nucleotides outside the gene matches: 12. The CDR3 contains 16 residues. The V gene's germline CDR1 is SGHTA and CDR2 FQGNSA. CDR3 loop: CASSLPSGVLLETQYF. The CDR3 nucleotides read TGTGCCAGCAGCTTGCCTAGCGGAGTACTTTTGGAGACCCAGTACTTC.

There are many counts of this clonotype. The V and J genes are TRBV29-1 and TRBJ2-5; 7 positions match TRBD2. The germline V gene encodes CDR1 SQVTM and CDR2 ANQGSEA. This CDR3 contains 13 residues. V shed 5 bases, J shed 5 bases, and the junction held 8 bases outside the gene matches. The CDR3 DNA follows: TGCAGCGTTCAAGGGAGGGCTAGGGAGACCCAGTACTTC. This codes for CSVQGRARETQYF.

This clonotype showed up just a few times. This chain uses TRBV9 with TRBJ1-5, with a tentative D call TRBD1 (5 bases). Germline loops: CDR1 SGDLS, CDR2 YYNGEE. The CDR3 is 15 residues long. The V and J ends lost 0 bases and 1 base respectively, with 8 bases between them. The CDR3 here is CASSVAGLSNQPQHF. CDR3 sequence (DNA): TGTGCCAGCAGCGTAGCGGGGCTAAGCAATCAGCCCCAGCATTTT. Full variable domain (missing parts from reference TRBV9 and TRBJ1-5): DSGVTQTPKHLITATGQRVTLRCSPRSGDLSVYWYQQSLDQGLQFLIQYYNGEERAKGNILERFSAQQFPDLHSELNLSSLELGDSALYFCASSVAGLSNQPQHFGDGTRLSIL.

Concerning this clonotype itself: The junction departs from germline at one end; a sequencing error may be responsible. The chain combines TRBV12-3 or TRBV12-4 with TRBJ2-1, with 12 bases lining up with TRBD2. The CDR3 is 15 residues long. CDR3 bases: TGTGCCAGCAGTCCTAGCGGGGGGGCTTTCAATGAGCGGTTCTTC. This gives the protein CASSPSGGAFNERFF.

The V call is TRBV29-1, the J call TRBJ2-7, with D perhaps TRBD1 (5 bases). The V and J ends lost 6 bases and 6 bases respectively, with 9 bases between them. The CDR3 is made up of 10 amino acids. In germline, CDR1 is SQVTM, CDR2 ANQGSEA. CDR3 loop: CSVRVGEQYF. The CDR3 DNA reads TGCAGCGTCAGGGTAGGCGAGCAGTACTTC.

This clonotype has a count of ten or more. CDR3 protein: CAISDLNTEAFF. The CDR3 DNA reads as TGTGCCATCAGTGACTTGAACACTGAAGCTTTCTTT. This chain uses TRBV10-3 with TRBJ1-1, with no clear D. This CDR3 contains 12 residues. Germline-derived CDR1 and CDR2 are ENHRY and SYGVKD. The V end lost 3 bases, the J end lost 0 bases, and 2 bases lay between the germline ends.

This chain joins TRBV6-6 and TRBJ2-3; the D is unclear. CDR3 size: 17 residues. Germline CDR1 is MNHNY and CDR2 is SVGAGI (reference sequence). Trimming shortened V by 5 bases and J by 10 bases, and 28 bases separated the two germline ends. Here the CDR3 reads CASSQNKDQSPDLSQYF. CDR3 nucleotide sequence: TGTGCCAGCAGTCAAAATAAGGACCAAAGCCCTGACTTGTCGCAGTATTTT.

This clonotype was detected only a few times. The J gene is TRBJ2-2, the V gene TRBV3-1; TRBD1 matches at 8 bases. The J segment lost 7 bases and the V segment lost 0 bases, leaving 7 bases of the junction unmatched. The CDR3 consists of 16 residues. Germline CDR1 is LGHDT and CDR2 is YNNKEL (reference sequence). This CDR3 reads CASSQDPGGAFGELFF. The CDR3 bases are TGTGCCAGCAGCCAAGACCCAGGGGGCGCGTTCGGGGAGCTGTTTTTT.

The genes are TRBV6-5 and TRBJ2-7; D unclear. In germline, CDR1 is MNHEY, CDR2 SVGAGI. The CDR3 runs 14 residues. Trimming shortened V by 3 bases and J by 3 bases, and 12 bases separated the two germline ends. Written as DNA, the CDR3 is TGTGCCAGCAGTTATCGCAGGTCTTACTACGAGCAGTACTTC. This gives the protein CASSYRRSYYEQYF.

This clonotype came up a few times. The V and J genes are TRBV28 and TRBJ2-7; D is possibly TRBD2 (5 bases). The germline gives CDR1 MDHEN, CDR2 SYDVKM. Trimming left V 4 bases short and J 2 bases short, with 12 bases between. The CDR3 is 14 amino acids. As DNA, the CDR3 is TGTGCCAGCAGTTCCAGGACTTCTGCCTACGAGCAGTACTTC. Translating gives CASSSRTSAYEQYF. Looking up the rest from reference TRBV28 and TRBJ2-7 gives the full variable domain: DVKVTQSSRYLVKRTGEKVFLECVQDMDHENMFWYRQDPGLGLRLIYFSYDVKMKEKGDIPEGYSVSREKKERFSLILESASTNQTSMYLCASSSRTSAYEQYFGPGTRLTVT.

The table lists this clonotype with many counts. The chain uses TRBV29-1 and TRBJ2-7; 9 bases are a match to TRBD1. CDR3 length: 12 amino acids. CDR1 is SQVTM, CDR2 ANQGSEA, per germline. The V and J ends lost 7 bases and 6 bases, in that order; junction bases with no gene match: 7. The CDR3, as DNA: TGCAGCGCCGGGACAGGGTCGGGCGAGCAGTACTTC. It specifies CSAGTGSGEQYF.

This CDR3 reads CASRPNPTGLNTEAFF. As DNA, the CDR3 is TGTGCCAGTAGGCCTAACCCGACAGGGCTGAACACTGAAGCTTTCTTT. The J gene is TRBJ1-1, the V gene TRBV19, with 7 bases fitting TRBD1. Per the germline V gene, CDR1 is LNHDA and CDR2 is SQIVND (reference sequence). V gave up 6 bases and J gave up 0 bases; unmatched junction bases: 10. This CDR3 is built from 16 residues.

This clonotype was seen repeatedly, ten times or more. This chain uses TRBV9 with TRBJ2-5, with D perhaps assigned TRBD1 or TRBD2 (5 bases each). V lost 4 bases to trimming and J lost 2 bases, with 18 bases between them. CDR3 size: 16 residues. The germline V gene has CDR1 SGDLS and CDR2 YYNGEE. Written as DNA, the CDR3 is TGTGCCAGCAGCTTCCTAGGGCTCGAGGGGCAAGAGACCCAGTACTTC. As protein: CASSFLGLEGQETQYF.

The chain combines TRBV25-1 with TRBJ2-2; weak D call: TRBD2 (7 bases). The germline CDR1 and CDR2 sequences are MGHDK and SYGVNS. This CDR3 is 15 amino acids long. The V end was cut by 4 bases, the J end by 7 bases, with 16 bases between. This CDR3 is CASSGTGGSYGELFF. CDR3 nucleotides: TGTGCCAGCAGTGGGACGGGGGGCTCGTACGGGGAGCTGTTTTTT.

The chain employs TRBV28 and TRBJ2-5; 8 bases line up with TRBD1. V lost 6 bases and J lost 2; bases outside the gene matches: 5. Germline CDR1 is MDHEN and CDR2 is SYDVKM. CDR3 length equals 14 residues. The DNA of the CDR3 is TGTGCCAGCAGCCTCGGGACAGGACAAGAGACCCAGTACTTC. Translating gives CASSLGTGQETQYF.